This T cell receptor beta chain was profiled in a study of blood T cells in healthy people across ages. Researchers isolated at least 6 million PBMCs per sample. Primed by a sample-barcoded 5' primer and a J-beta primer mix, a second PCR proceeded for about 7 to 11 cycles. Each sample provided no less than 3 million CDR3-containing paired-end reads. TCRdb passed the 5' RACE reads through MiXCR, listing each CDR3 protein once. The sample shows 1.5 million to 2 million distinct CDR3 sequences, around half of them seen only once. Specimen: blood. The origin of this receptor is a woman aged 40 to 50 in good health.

In DNA form, the CDR3 reads TGTGCCAGCAATAGGTGGGGAGACACTGAAGCTTTCTTT. It specifies CASNRWGDTEAFF. The chain has TRBV12-3 or TRBV12-4 and TRBJ1-1; D is unclear. CDR3 length equals 13 residues. V was shortened by 7 bases and J by 3 bases, with 12 bases between the two germline ends.